The count of the clone carrying this TCR beta chain is one. Antigen unknown. V trimming: 5 bases; J trimming: 3 bases; junction bases outside the gene matches: 2. The CDR3 runs to 13 residues. In germline, CDR1 is LGHDT, CDR2 YNNKEL (reference sequence). The investigators amplified TCR beta CDR3 regions from RNA transcripts. A first-round RT-PCR of the TCR CDR3 used the HTBI primer set. TCRdb reanalysed the multiplex PCR reads using MiXCR and keeps one entry per CDR3 protein. The top ten hold roughly 32% of the sample, which has more than 40,000 distinct CDR3 sequences, approximately 50% seen once. The record originates from a study of T cells in Graves' hyperthyroidism and ophthalmopathy. Findings of the study overall: Expanded thyroid clonotypes (above 0.001) were mostly also found in blood. Ophthalmopathy cases were set apart from stable hyperthyroidism by a 13 V-J model. It was a median roughly 6.5 months before onset that the model predicted ophthalmopathy.

The sample taken for sequencing was peripheral blood or thyroid tissue (not recorded which). The chain uses TRBV3-1 and TRBJ2-5, with 8 nucleotides matching TRBD2. This TCR was recovered from a woman in her forties or fifties with Graves' hyperthyroidism. CDR3 residues: CASSSLAEETQYF. CDR3 nucleotide sequence: TGTGCCAGCAGCTCACTAGCGGAAGAGACCCAGTACTTC.